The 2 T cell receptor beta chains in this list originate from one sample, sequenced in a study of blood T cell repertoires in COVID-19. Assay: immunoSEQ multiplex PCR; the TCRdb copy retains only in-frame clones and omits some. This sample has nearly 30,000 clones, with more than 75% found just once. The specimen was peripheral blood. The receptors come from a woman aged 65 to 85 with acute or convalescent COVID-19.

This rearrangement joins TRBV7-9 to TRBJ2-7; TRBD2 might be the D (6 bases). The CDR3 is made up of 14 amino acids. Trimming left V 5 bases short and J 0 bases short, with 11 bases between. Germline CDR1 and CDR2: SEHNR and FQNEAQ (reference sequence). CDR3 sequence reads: CASSTHGSSYEQYF. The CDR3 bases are TGTGCCAGCAGCACGCACGGGAGCTCCTACGAGCAGTACTTC.

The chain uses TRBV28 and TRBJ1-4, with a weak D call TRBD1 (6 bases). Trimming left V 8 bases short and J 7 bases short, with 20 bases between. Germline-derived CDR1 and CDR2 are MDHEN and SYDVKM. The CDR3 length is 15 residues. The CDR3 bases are TGTGCCAGCGTCAATGGGGGGGGCTATGGTGAAAAACTGTTTTTT. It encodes CASVNGGGYGEKLFF.